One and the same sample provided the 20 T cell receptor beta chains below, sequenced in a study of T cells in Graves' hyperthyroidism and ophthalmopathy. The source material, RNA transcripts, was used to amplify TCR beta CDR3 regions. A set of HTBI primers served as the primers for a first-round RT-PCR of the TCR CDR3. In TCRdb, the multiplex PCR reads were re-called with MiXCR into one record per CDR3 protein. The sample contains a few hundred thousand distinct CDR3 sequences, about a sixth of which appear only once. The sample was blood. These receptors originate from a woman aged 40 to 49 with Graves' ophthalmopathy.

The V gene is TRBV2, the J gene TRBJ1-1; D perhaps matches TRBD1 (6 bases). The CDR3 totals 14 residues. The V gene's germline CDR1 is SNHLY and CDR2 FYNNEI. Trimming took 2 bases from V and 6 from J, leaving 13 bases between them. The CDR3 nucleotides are TGTGCCAGCAGTGAACCGGGGGCTGTCGCTGAAGCTTTCTTT. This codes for CASSEPGAVAEAFF.

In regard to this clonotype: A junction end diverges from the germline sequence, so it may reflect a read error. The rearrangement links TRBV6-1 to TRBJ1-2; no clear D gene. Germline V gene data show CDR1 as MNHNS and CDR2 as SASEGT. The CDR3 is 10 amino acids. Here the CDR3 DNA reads TGTGCCTGCAGAAGTTATGGCTACACCTTC. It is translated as CACRSYGYTF.

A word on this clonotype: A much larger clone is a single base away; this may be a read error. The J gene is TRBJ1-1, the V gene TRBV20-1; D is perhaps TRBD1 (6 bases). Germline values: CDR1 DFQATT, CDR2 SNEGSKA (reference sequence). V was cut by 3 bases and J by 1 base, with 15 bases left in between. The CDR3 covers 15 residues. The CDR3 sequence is CSARGAGAENTEAFF. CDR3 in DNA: TGCAGTGCTAGGGGGGCAGGGGCTGAGAACACTGAAGCTTTCTTT.

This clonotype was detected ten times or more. CDR3 region: CASSQGSTGANQPQHF. DNA of the CDR3: TGTGCCAGCAGCCAAGGGTCAACGGGTGCCAATCAGCCCCAGCATTTT. The chain uses TRBV3-1 and TRBJ1-5, with D uncertain. This CDR3 is 16 amino acids long. V was trimmed by 1 base and J by 3 bases, leaving 13 bases between them. Looked up from germline, CDR1 is LGHDT and CDR2 is YNNKEL (reference sequence). The full variable domain, its missing parts supplied by reference TRBV3-1 and TRBJ1-5, is DTAVSQTPKYLVTQMGNDKSIKCEQNLGHDTMYWYKQDSKKFLKIMFSYNNKELIINETVPNRFSPKSPDKAHLNLHINSLELGDSAVYFCASSQGSTGANQPQHFGDGTRLSIL.

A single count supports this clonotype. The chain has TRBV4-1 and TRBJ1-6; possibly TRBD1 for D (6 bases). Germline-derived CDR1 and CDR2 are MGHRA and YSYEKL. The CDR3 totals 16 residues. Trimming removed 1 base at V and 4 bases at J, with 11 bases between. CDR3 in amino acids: CASSQVTGTYNSPLHF. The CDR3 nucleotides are TGCGCCAGCAGCCAAGTTACAGGGACATATAATTCACCCCTCCACTTT.

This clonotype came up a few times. The CDR3 loop is CASGGGAQETQYF. The CDR3 region has the DNA TGTGCCAGCGGCGGGGGGGCCCAAGAGACCCAGTACTTC. J is TRBJ2-5 and V is TRBV7-9; 9 nucleotides align to TRBD2. Germline CDR1 is SEHNR and CDR2 is FQNEAQ (reference sequence). The CDR3 has 13 residues. With V trimmed by 8 bases and J by 1 base, 2 bases remained unmatched. Based on the CDR3 plus reference TRBV7-9 and TRBJ2-5, the full variable domain is DTGVSQNPRHKITKRGQNVTFRCDPISEHNRLYWYRQTLGQGPEFLTYFQNEAQLEKSRLLSDRFSAERPKGSFSTLEIQRTEQGDSAMYLCASGGGAQETQYFGPGTRLLVL.

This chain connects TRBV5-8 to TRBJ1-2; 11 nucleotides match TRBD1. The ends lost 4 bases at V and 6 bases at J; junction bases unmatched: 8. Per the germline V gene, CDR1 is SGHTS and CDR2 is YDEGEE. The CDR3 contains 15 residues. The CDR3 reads CASSPWTGGEHGYTF. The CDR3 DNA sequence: TGTGCCAGCAGCCCCTGGACAGGGGGCGAGCATGGCTACACCTTC.

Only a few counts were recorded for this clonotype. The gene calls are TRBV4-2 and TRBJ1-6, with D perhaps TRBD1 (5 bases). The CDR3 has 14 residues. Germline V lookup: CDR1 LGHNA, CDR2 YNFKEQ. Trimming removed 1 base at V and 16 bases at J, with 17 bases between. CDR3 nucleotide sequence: TGTGCCAGCAGCCAAGGAGCCGGGACTGAAAAACTCCACTTT. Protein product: CASSQGAGTEKLHF.

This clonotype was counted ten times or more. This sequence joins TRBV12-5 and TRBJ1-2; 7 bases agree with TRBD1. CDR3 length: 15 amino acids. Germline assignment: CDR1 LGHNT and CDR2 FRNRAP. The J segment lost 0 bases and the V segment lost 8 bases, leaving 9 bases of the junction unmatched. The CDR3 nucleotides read TGTGCTAGTCGGTTTCAGGACAGGTCTAACTATGGCTACACCTTC. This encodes CASRFQDRSNYGYTF.

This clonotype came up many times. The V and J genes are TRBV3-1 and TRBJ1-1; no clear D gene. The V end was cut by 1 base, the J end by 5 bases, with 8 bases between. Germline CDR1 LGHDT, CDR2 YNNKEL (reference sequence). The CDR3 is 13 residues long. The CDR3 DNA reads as TGTGCCAGCAGCCAAGTCGAAGAGACTGAAGCTTTCTTT. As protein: CASSQVEETEAFF.

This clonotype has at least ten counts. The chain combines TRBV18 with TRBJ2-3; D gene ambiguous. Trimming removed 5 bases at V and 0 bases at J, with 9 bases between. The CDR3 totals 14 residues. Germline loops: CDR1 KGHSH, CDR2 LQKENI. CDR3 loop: CASSARSSTDTQYF. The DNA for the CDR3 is TGTGCCAGCTCAGCAAGATCTAGCACAGATACGCAGTATTTT.

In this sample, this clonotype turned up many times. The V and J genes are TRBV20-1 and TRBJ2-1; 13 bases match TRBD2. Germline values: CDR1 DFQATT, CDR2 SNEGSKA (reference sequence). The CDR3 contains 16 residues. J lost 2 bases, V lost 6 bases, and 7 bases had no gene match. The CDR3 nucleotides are TGCAGTGCGGAACAGGGACTAGCGGGGCCCTACAATGAGCAGTTCTTC. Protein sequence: CSAEQGLAGPYNEQFF.

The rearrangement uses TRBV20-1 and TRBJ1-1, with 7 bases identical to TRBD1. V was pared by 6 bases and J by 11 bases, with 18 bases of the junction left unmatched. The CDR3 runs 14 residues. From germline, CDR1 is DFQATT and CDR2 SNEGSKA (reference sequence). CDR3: CSANVGQNYQGAFF. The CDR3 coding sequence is TGCAGTGCCAACGTGGGACAGAATTATCAGGGGGCTTTCTTT.

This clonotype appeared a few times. The CDR3 loop reads CASSLGPGHWNTEAFF. The CDR3 coding sequence is TGTGCCAGCAGCTTAGGACCGGGACACTGGAACACTGAAGCTTTCTTT. The chain combines TRBV7-9 with TRBJ1-1, with TRBD1 as a possible D gene (6 bases). Germline values: CDR1 SEHNR, CDR2 FQNEAQ (reference sequence). The CDR3 consists of 16 residues. V was cut by 1 base and J by 1 base, with 13 bases left in between. Filled out from reference TRBV7-9 and TRBJ1-1, the complete variable domain reads DTGVSQNPRHKITKRGQNVTFRCDPISEHNRLYWYRQTLGQGPEFLTYFQNEAQLEKSRLLSDRFSAERPKGSFSTLEIQRTEQGDSAMYLCASSLGPGHWNTEAFFGQGTRLTVV.

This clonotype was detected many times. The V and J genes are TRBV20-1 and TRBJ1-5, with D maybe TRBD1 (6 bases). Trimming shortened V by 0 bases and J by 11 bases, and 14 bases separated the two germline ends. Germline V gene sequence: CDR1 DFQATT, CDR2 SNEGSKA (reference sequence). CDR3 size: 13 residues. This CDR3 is CSARDTSRGAQHF. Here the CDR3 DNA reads TGCAGTGCTAGAGATACCTCGAGGGGGGCCCAGCATTTT.

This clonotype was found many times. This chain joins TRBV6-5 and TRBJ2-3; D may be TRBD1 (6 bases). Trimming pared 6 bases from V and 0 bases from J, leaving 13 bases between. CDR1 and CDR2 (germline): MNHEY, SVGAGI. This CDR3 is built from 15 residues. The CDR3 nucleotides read TGTGCCAGCAGGGGGACACTCTCTAGCACAGATACGCAGTATTTT. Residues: CASRGTLSSTDTQYF.

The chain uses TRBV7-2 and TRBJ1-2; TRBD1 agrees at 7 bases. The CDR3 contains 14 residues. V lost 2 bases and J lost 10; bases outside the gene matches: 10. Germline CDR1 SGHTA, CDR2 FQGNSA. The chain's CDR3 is CASSLRDFTGDYTF. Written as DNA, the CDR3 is TGTGCCAGCAGCTTAAGGGACTTTACAGGGGACTACACCTTC.

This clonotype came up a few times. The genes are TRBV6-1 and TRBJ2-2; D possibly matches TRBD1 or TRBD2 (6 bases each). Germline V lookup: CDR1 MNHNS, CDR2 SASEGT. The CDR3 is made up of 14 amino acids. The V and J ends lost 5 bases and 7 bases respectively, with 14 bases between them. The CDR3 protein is CASSRRGEDGELFF. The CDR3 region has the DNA TGTGCCAGCAGTCGGAGGGGGGAGGACGGGGAGCTGTTTTTT.

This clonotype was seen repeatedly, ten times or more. CDR3 protein: CASTPLARYGYTF. The CDR3 coding sequence is TGTGCCAGCACACCGCTAGCACGCTATGGCTACACCTTC. This chain links TRBV6-5 with TRBJ1-2; no firm D call. In germline, CDR1 is MNHEY, CDR2 SVGAGI. The length of the CDR3 is 13 residues. V lost 7 bases and J 4 bases, leaving 13 bases between the germline ends.

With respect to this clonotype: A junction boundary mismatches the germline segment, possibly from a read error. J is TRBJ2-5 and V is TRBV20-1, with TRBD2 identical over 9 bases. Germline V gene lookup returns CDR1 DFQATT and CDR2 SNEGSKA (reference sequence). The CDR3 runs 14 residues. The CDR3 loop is CSARGGGARKTQYF. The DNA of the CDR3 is TGCAGCGCTAGAGGCGGGGGGGCCCGGAAGACCCAGTACTTC.